This T cell receptor (beta chain) was captured in a study of regulatory T cells in long-lasting Graves disease. The ends were cut back, 3 bases at V and 1 base at J, with 8 bases in the middle. The germline V gene encodes CDR1 MDHEN and CDR2 SYDVKM. This CDR3 contains 14 residues. This clonotype has ten or more counts. Time point of the sample: newly diagnosed GD, antithyroid drugs for less than 3 months. PBMCs were the source of the RNA used for TCR sequencing. Libraries of TCR beta came from iRepertoire HTBI primers plus Arm-PCR of CDR3 regions. TCRdb re-analysed the multiplex PCR reads in MiXCR, keeping a single row per CDR3 protein. The repertoire holds about 530,000 distinct CDR3 sequences, with more than 15% as singletons. The same sample was also studied in work on T cells in Graves' hyperthyroidism and ophthalmopathy. According to that study: HTBI primers were employed in a first-round RT-PCR of the TCR CDR3.

The rearrangement links TRBV28 to TRBJ2-3, with D uncertain. This clonotype originated in a woman aged 40-65 years with Graves disease. The source was peripheral blood mononuclear cells (PBMCs), collected at new diagnosis, from a patient treated with antithyroid drugs. DNA for the CDR3: TGTGCCAGCAGTTTTTCGTCTCGCACAGATACGCAGTATTTT. The encoded protein is CASSFSSRTDTQYF.